This T cell receptor (beta chain) originates from a study of shared clonotypes between healthy human individuals. Study-level results: Approximately 4.6% of naive CD4 clonotypes were common to several donors. Non-shared clonotypes displayed generation probabilities falling below those of clonotypes present in all four donors. Estimated richness values were generally larger in naive subsets than in memory subsets.

Profiling relied on immunoSEQ multiplex PCR, and the TCRdb table lists in-frame clones only, not all of them. Of roughly 2.1 million clones listed, around 93% are singletons. Naive CD8 cells lacked CD45RO, underwent positive selection for CCR7 and left out terminally differentiated effector memory CD45RA+ cells. Remarks on this clone: Its antigen is undetermined.

After removal of 4 bases from V and 2 bases from J, the junction contained 7 bases not matched to a gene. This CDR3 spans 15 amino acids. Germline V lookup: CDR1 MNHNS, CDR2 SASEGT. This TCR was recovered from a man aged 18 to 35 in good health. Some clones in this sample may be carry-over from other donors' samples. V usage is TRBV6-1 and J usage is TRBJ2-7; TRBD1 matches at 8 bases. Sequencing was done on a sample of naive CD8+ T cells from PBMCs. The CDR3 nucleotides are TGTGCCAGCAGTGTAGACAGGGGTTCGGCCTACGAGCAGTACTTC. Its protein product is CASSVDRGSAYEQYF.